Below, 32 T cell receptor beta chains from the same sample are listed, as sequenced in a study of response to subunit inactivated influenza vaccine. TCRdb reanalysed the RT-PCR reads using MiXCR and keeps one entry per CDR3 protein. Among 630,000 or so distinct CDR3 sequences listed, 15% to 18% were seen once. Sequenced here: PBMCs from blood, sampled approximately 13 days after vaccination. Every receptor here comes from a man aged 45-60 years who received an inactivated influenza vaccine.

This clonotype occurred a few times. This chain connects TRBV27 to TRBJ2-3; D gene ambiguous. The V end was cut by 3 bases, the J end by 2 bases, with 6 bases between. CDR3 length equals 13 residues. The germline CDR1 and CDR2 sequences are MNHEY and SMNVEV (reference sequence). DNA of the CDR3: TGTGCCAGCAGTTTCTCCCTCACAGATACGCAGTATTTT. Encoded protein: CASSFSLTDTQYF.

This clonotype was recorded many times. The gene calls are TRBV27 and TRBJ2-7, with D possibly being TRBD2 (5 bases). The V and J ends lost 2 bases and 8 bases respectively, with 13 bases between them. The germline V gene encodes CDR1 MNHEY and CDR2 SMNVEV (reference sequence). The CDR3 runs to 13 residues. For the CDR3, the DNA is TGTGCCAGCAGTTTAAGCGAGGGCCACAAGCAGTACTTC. Translation: CASSLSEGHKQYF.

As to this clonotype: At one end the junction does not follow the germline gene, possibly because of a read error. The gene calls are TRBV7-2 and TRBJ2-3, with D possibly matching TRBD2 (5 bases). Per germline, CDR1 SGHTA and CDR2 FQGNSA. The CDR3 contains 14 residues. This chain's CDR3 is CASSFAGTADKQYF. For the CDR3, the DNA is TGTGCCAGCAGCTTCGCGGGCACCGCAGATAAGCAGTATTTT.

The V and J genes are TRBV7-9 and TRBJ1-2; tentatively, D is TRBD1 (5 bases). CDR3 length: 14 amino acids. Germline V CDR1 and CDR2: SEHNR, FQNEAQ (reference sequence). Trimming pared 2 bases from V and 8 bases from J, leaving 15 bases between. This chain's CDR3 is CASSLIGGRDGYTF. CDR3 bases: TGTGCCAGCAGCTTAATTGGAGGACGGGACGGCTACACCTTC.

This chain links TRBV18 with TRBJ2-1; D is uncertain. The germline V gene encodes CDR1 KGHSH and CDR2 LQKENI. The length of the CDR3 is 19 residues. Trimming shortened V by 1 base and J by 0 bases, and 19 bases separated the two germline ends. CDR3 protein: CASSPQTRFAVSSYNEQFF. CDR3 sequence (DNA): TGTGCCAGCTCACCACAGACTCGTTTTGCCGTTAGCTCCTACAATGAGCAGTTCTTC.

This clonotype turned up a few times. The gene calls are TRBV7-8 and TRBJ2-1; 7 bases line up with TRBD1. J was trimmed by 11 bases and V by 4 bases; bases with no gene match: 5. This CDR3 has 12 amino acids. Germline V lookup: CDR1 SGHVS, CDR2 FQNEAQ. CDR3 region: CASSSDRDQQFF. CDR3 sequence (DNA): TGTGCCAGCAGCTCCGACAGGGATCAGCAGTTCTTC.

CDR3 protein: CSAKAQGRTRGETQYF. In DNA form, the CDR3 reads TGCAGTGCTAAGGCGCAGGGAAGGACTAGAGGAGAGACCCAGTACTTC. The chain has TRBV20-1 and TRBJ2-5; TRBD2 agrees at 7 bases. With 4 bases clipped from V and 4 bases from J, the junction kept 15 bases outside the gene matches. CDR1 is DFQATT and CDR2 is SNEGSKA in the germline V gene (reference sequence). The CDR3 is made up of 16 amino acids.

This clonotype was seen more than once but under ten times. The J gene is TRBJ2-4, the V gene TRBV3-1, with 11 bases aligning to TRBD2. Per the germline V gene, CDR1 is LGHDT and CDR2 is YNNKEL (reference sequence). Trimming cost V 1 base and J 0 bases; bases outside gene matches: 2. This CDR3 region has 17 residues. CDR3: CASSQGLAGRAKNIQYF. DNA for the CDR3: TGTGCCAGCAGCCAAGGACTAGCGGGAAGAGCCAAAAACATTCAGTACTTC. The full variable domain, completed using reference TRBV3-1 and TRBJ2-4, is DTAVSQTPKYLVTQMGNDKSIKCEQNLGHDTMYWYKQDSKKFLKIMFSYNNKELIINETVPNRFSPKSPDKAHLNLHINSLELGDSAVYFCASSQGLAGRAKNIQYFGAGTRLSVL.

CDR3 sequence (DNA): TGTGCCAGCAGCTTAGGTGCAGGGGCGGTAAACAATCAGCCCCAGCATTTT. Translated, it gives CASSLGAGAVNNQPQHF. The J gene is TRBJ1-5, the V gene TRBV7-8; D may be TRBD1 (6 bases). CDR3 length: 17 amino acids. The germline V and J ends were trimmed by 1 base and 3 bases, with 16 bases remaining between them. In germline, CDR1 is SGHVS, CDR2 FQNEAQ.

The chain is built from TRBV7-3 and TRBJ2-3; the D gene could be TRBD1 or TRBD2 (5 bases each). Trimming removed 5 bases at V and 4 bases at J, with 13 bases between. The CDR3 covers 14 residues. Germline CDR1 SGHTA, CDR2 FQGTGA. The DNA for the CDR3 is TGTGCCAGCAGCCCCTCGGGACCGGCAGATACGCAGTATTTT. Translating it yields CASSPSGPADTQYF.

This clonotype was picked up many times. The CDR3 loop is CSAGGQTPRKFF. CDR3 bases: TGCAGTGCTGGGGGACAGACCCCCCGGAAGTTCTTC. This chain links TRBV20-1 with TRBJ2-1, with 7 bases aligning to TRBD1. The V gene end was trimmed by 5 bases and the J gene end by 14 bases; junction bases not matched to a gene: 12. The CDR3 extends over 12 amino acids. From germline, CDR1 is DFQATT and CDR2 SNEGSKA (reference sequence).

The V call is TRBV6-2 or TRBV6-3, the J call TRBJ2-7, with D possibly being TRBD1 or TRBD2 (5 bases each). Germline V gene lookup returns CDR1 MNHEY and CDR2 SVGEGT. The CDR3 length is 15 residues. V was clipped by 7 bases and J by 1 base, with 17 bases between them. The CDR3 loop is CASINRDRRSYEQYF. The CDR3 bases are TGTGCCAGCATTAACCGGGACCGACGTTCCTACGAGCAGTACTTC.

This chain connects TRBV6-1 to TRBJ2-7, with D perhaps matching TRBD1 (5 bases). CDR1 MNHNS and CDR2 SASEGT come from the germline V gene. The germline V and J ends were trimmed by 2 bases and 6 bases, with 17 bases remaining between them. This CDR3 is built from 15 residues. The CDR3 region is CASSEMGPIASEQYF. The CDR3 bases are TGTGCCAGCAGTGAAATGGGGCCGATAGCCTCCGAGCAGTACTTC.

This clonotype was seen many times. This sequence joins TRBV20-1 and TRBJ2-4, with D possibly matching TRBD1 (6 bases). CDR1 is DFQATT and CDR2 is SNEGSKA in the germline V gene (reference sequence). V lost 2 bases and J 3 bases, leaving 17 bases between the germline ends. This CDR3 spans 16 amino acids. The CDR3 reads CSARPKKTGVKNIQYF. The CDR3 DNA follows: TGCAGTGCTAGACCCAAAAAGACAGGAGTCAAAAACATTCAGTACTTC.

This rearrangement joins TRBV7-2 to TRBJ2-7; the D gene is possibly TRBD2 (5 bases). The CDR3 extends over 14 amino acids. V lost 3 bases to trimming and J lost 2 bases, with 11 bases between them. The germline V gene has CDR1 SGHTA and CDR2 FQGNSA. The CDR3 DNA sequence: TGTGCCAGCAGCTTTGGGGAGCTACCCTACGAGCAGTACTTC. Encoded protein: CASSFGELPYEQYF.

The chain joins TRBV15 to TRBJ2-3; D possibly uses TRBD1 or TRBD2 (5 bases each). V gave up 3 bases and J gave up 3 bases, with 7 bases separating them. CDR3 length: 13 residues. Germline V gene data show CDR1 as LNHNV and CDR2 as YYDKDF (reference sequence). In nucleotides, the CDR3 is TGTGCCACCAGCAGGGGACGGACAGATACGCAGTATTTT. Translated, it gives CATSRGRTDTQYF.

This clonotype was counted between two and nine times. This chain links TRBV5-1 with TRBJ2-5; 15 bases align to TRBD2. With 3 bases clipped from V and 1 base from J, the junction kept 4 bases outside the gene matches. The CDR3 extends over 17 amino acids. CDR1 and CDR2 from the germline V gene are SGHRS and YFSETQ. CDR3 coding DNA: TGCGCCAGCAGCTCGGGGACTAGCGGGGGGATCCAAGAGACCCAGTACTTC. It specifies CASSSGTSGGIQETQYF.

The CDR3, as DNA: TGTGCCAGCAGCGGCGACAGCGTACGCACAGATACGCAGTATTTT. Translating it yields CASSGDSVRTDTQYF. The chain uses TRBV9 and TRBJ2-3; maybe TRBD1 (5 bases). With 3 bases removed from V and 1 base from J, the gap between germline ends came to 12 bases. There are 15 residues in the CDR3. Germline values: CDR1 SGDLS, CDR2 YYNGEE.

This rearrangement joins TRBV24-1 to TRBJ2-5; the match to TRBD1 covers 9 bases. The CDR3 is 15 residues long. CDR1 and CDR2 from the germline V gene are KGHDR and SFDVKD. Unmatched junction bases numbered 4, after V lost 4 bases and J lost 2 bases. CDR3 sequence: CATSETGGGQETQYF. The CDR3 DNA reads TGTGCCACCAGTGAAACAGGGGGCGGGCAAGAGACCCAGTACTTC.

The rearrangement joins TRBV7-2 to TRBJ2-6, with TRBD2 as a possible D gene (6 bases). This CDR3 has 16 amino acids. The ends were cut back, 1 base at V and 1 base at J, with 8 bases in the middle. Germline CDR1 reads SGHTA; CDR2 reads FQGNSA. The CDR3 DNA reads TGTGCCAGCAGCTTAGTTGGGGGGTCTGGGGCCAACGTCCTGACTTTC. Its translation: CASSLVGGSGANVLTF.

This clonotype was seen a handful of times. The genes are TRBV20-1 and TRBJ1-2; 10 nucleotides line up with TRBD1. Per the germline V gene, CDR1 is DFQATT and CDR2 is SNEGSKA (reference sequence). There are 15 residues in the CDR3. The V gene end was trimmed by 5 bases and the J gene end by 2 bases; junction bases not matched to a gene: 8. The CDR3 sequence: CSALLGQGGNYGYTF. The CDR3 DNA is TGCAGTGCTCTACTTGGACAGGGGGGAAACTATGGCTACACCTTC.

This rearrangement joins TRBV6-1 to TRBJ2-7; 9 bases are shared with TRBD1. CDR1 is MNHNS and CDR2 is SASEGT in the germline V gene. The junction had 8 bases not matched to a gene; V was cut back by 10 bases and J by 4 bases. This CDR3 spans 13 amino acids. CDR3: CATAWDRAYEQYF. In nucleotides, the CDR3 is TGTGCCACCGCATGGGACAGGGCTTACGAGCAGTACTTC.

This clonotype has a count of ten or more. This chain joins TRBV7-9 and TRBJ1-2; D call uncertain. Germline V gene data show CDR1 as SEHNR and CDR2 as FQNEAQ (reference sequence). V was trimmed by 3 bases and J by 2 bases, leaving 7 bases between them. CDR3 length: 13 residues. This CDR3 reads CASSFSGNYGYTF. The CDR3 DNA follows: TGTGCCAGCAGCTTTTCAGGCAACTATGGCTACACCTTC.

The V call is TRBV3-1, the J call TRBJ2-1, with 8 positions matching TRBD1. This CDR3 region has 15 residues. From germline, CDR1 is LGHDT and CDR2 YNNKEL (reference sequence). Unmatched junction bases numbered 7, after V lost 5 bases and J lost 4 bases. CDR3 DNA: TGTGCCAGCAGCAGCCGGGACAGGCAATACAATGAGCAGTTCTTC. Its translation is CASSSRDRQYNEQFF.

This clonotype was observed a handful of times. The rearrangement joins TRBV4-1 to TRBJ2-5; D call uncertain. V dropped 0 bases and J dropped 7 bases, with 12 bases sitting between them. In germline, CDR1 is MGHRA, CDR2 YSYEKL. The CDR3 sequence is 14 residues long. In nucleotides, the CDR3 is TGCGCCAGCAGCCAAGATGGAACCCGGCGGACCCAGTACTTC. Translating it yields CASSQDGTRRTQYF.

The V gene is TRBV11-1, the J gene TRBJ2-7; 8 bases fit TRBD1. There are 15 residues in the CDR3. Trimming cost V 1 base and J 3 bases; bases outside gene matches: 5. Germline lookup yields CDR1 SGHAT and CDR2 FQDESV (reference sequence). CDR3 in DNA: TGTGCCAGCAGCTTAGGACAGGGGACAGGCTACGAGCAGTACTTC. This encodes CASSLGQGTGYEQYF.

This clonotype was seen more than once but under ten times. This chain links TRBV19 with TRBJ2-7; D gene unclear. The CDR3 spans 13 residues. Germline V gene lookup returns CDR1 LNHDA and CDR2 SQIVND (reference sequence). The V gene lost 5 bases and the J gene lost 1 base, with 9 bases spanning the gap. CDR3 loop: CASSVTRSYEQYF. CDR3 bases: TGTGCCAGTAGTGTGACACGTTCCTACGAGCAGTACTTC.

In this sample, this clonotype turned up a few times. The chain recombines TRBV6-1 with TRBJ2-5; 9 bases are a match to TRBD2. Unmatched junction bases numbered 7, after V lost 6 bases and J lost 5 bases. Germline V gene sequence: CDR1 MNHNS, CDR2 SASEGT. The CDR3 is 14 residues long. CDR3 nucleotide sequence: TGTGCCAGCAGCCGACTGGCGGGGGGGGAGACCCAGTACTTC. It is translated as CASSRLAGGETQYF.

The rearrangement joins TRBV6-5 to TRBJ2-4; 7 nucleotides align to TRBD1. The CDR3 totals 15 residues. Germline CDR1 and CDR2: MNHEY and SVGAGI. V gave up 2 bases and J gave up 1 base; unmatched junction bases: 2. The CDR3 sequence: CASSYGTVAKNIQYF. CDR3 coding DNA: TGTGCCAGCAGTTACGGGACAGTTGCCAAAAACATTCAGTACTTC.

V usage is TRBV6-1 and J usage is TRBJ1-5; TRBD1 agrees at 7 bases. This CDR3 contains 15 residues. Germline loops: CDR1 MNHNS, CDR2 SASEGT. The J segment lost 5 bases and the V segment lost 3 bases, leaving 7 bases of the junction unmatched. The CDR3 DNA follows: TGTGCCAGCAGTGAGCTGACAGGGAGGCATCAGCCCCAGCATTTT. Its protein product is CASSELTGRHQPQHF.

This clonotype was recorded at least ten times. The rearrangement joins TRBV7-2 to TRBJ2-6; D is undetermined. The germline V gene encodes CDR1 SGHTA and CDR2 FQGNSA. V lost 5 bases and J lost 0, with 5 bases in between. The CDR3 is 14 amino acids. This chain's CDR3 is CASSLNSGANVLTF. The CDR3 coding sequence is TGTGCCAGCAGCCTCAACTCTGGGGCCAACGTCCTGACTTTC. The variable domain in full, completed from reference TRBV7-2 and TRBJ2-6, reads GAGVSQSPSNKVTEKGKDVELRCDPISGHTALYWYRQSLGQGLEFLIYFQGNSAPDKSGLPSDRFSAERTGGSVSTLTIQRTQQEDSAVYLCASSLNSGANVLTFGAGSRLTVL.

This clonotype has a handful of counts. This chain joins TRBV20-1 and TRBJ1-2; D uncertain. This CDR3 spans 15 amino acids. Germline loops: CDR1 DFQATT, CDR2 SNEGSKA (reference sequence). The V gene lost 1 base and the J gene lost 2 bases, with 14 bases spanning the gap. The CDR3 DNA sequence: TGCAGTGCTAGAGCTACCAGGCGCGGAAACTATGGCTACACCTTC. This encodes CSARATRRGNYGYTF.